These 18 T cell receptor beta chains were sequenced from one sample in a study of regulatory T cells in long-lasting Graves disease. Library construction for TCR beta used iRepertoire HTBI primers and Arm-PCR of CDR3 regions. MiXCR, applied by TCRdb to the multiplex PCR reads, yields one record per CDR3 protein. The table records about 220,000 distinct CDR3 sequences, about 19% of them present only once. As for time point: newly diagnosed GD, antithyroid drugs for less than 3 months. The TCR library was made from RNA that had been extracted from PBMCs in TRIzol. The same data also went into a second study, on T cells in Graves' hyperthyroidism and ophthalmopathy.

The sequenced sample was peripheral blood mononuclear cells (PBMCs), obtained at new diagnosis, from a patient treated with antithyroid drugs. These receptors were collected from a woman in her twenties or thirties with Graves disease.

The chain recombines TRBV20-1 with TRBJ2-3; D ambiguous. The germline gives CDR1 DFQATT, CDR2 SNEGSKA (reference sequence). The CDR3 spans 16 residues. Trimming took off 0 bases at V and 2 bases at J, with 15 bases between the two ends. The CDR3, as DNA: TGCAGTGCTAGAGATTTCCGCTTACCGTCCACAGATACGCAGTATTTT. It codes for CSARDFRLPSTDTQYF.

V is TRBV5-6 and J is TRBJ1-2; 7 bases align to TRBD1. This CDR3 has 14 residues. Per germline, CDR1 SGHDT and CDR2 YYEEEE. V dropped 6 bases and J dropped 4; count of bases not matched to a gene: 9. The CDR3 bases are TGTGCCAGCAACTTCGAGGGACAGTCCTATGGCTACACCTTC. It codes for CASNFEGQSYGYTF.

J is TRBJ2-1 and V is TRBV7-9; D unclear. CDR1 and CDR2 from the germline V gene are SEHNR and FQNEAQ (reference sequence). The CDR3 totals 15 residues. The V end was cut by 1 base, the J end by 2 bases, with 9 bases between. CDR3 in amino acids: CASSLGGPPYNEQFF. DNA of the CDR3: TGTGCCAGCAGCTTAGGGGGTCCCCCCTACAATGAGCAGTTCTTC.

In this sample, this clonotype turned up many times. Here the CDR3 reads CASSQEAGEYYGYTF. The CDR3 nucleotides read TGTGCCAGCAGCCAAGAGGCAGGGGAGTACTATGGCTACACCTTC. The chain employs TRBV4-2 and TRBJ1-2; D is perhaps TRBD1 (6 bases). The germline gives CDR1 LGHNA, CDR2 YNFKEQ. The CDR3 covers 15 residues. Between the trimmed V and J ends, which lost 0 bases and 3 bases, there was a span of 11 bases.

The table lists this clonotype with many counts. The V gene is TRBV27, the J gene TRBJ1-1; D call uncertain. Germline V gives CDR1 MNHEY, CDR2 SMNVEV (reference sequence). The CDR3 is 13 residues long. V was trimmed by 5 bases and J by 5 bases, leaving 12 bases between them. This CDR3 reads CASSPSIGTEAFF. The CDR3 DNA is TGTGCCAGCAGTCCGTCAATAGGGACTGAAGCTTTCTTT.

The table lists this clonotype with many counts. The V call is TRBV5-1, the J call TRBJ2-1; D could derive from TRBD1 or TRBD2 (5 bases each). Germline CDR1 SGHRS, CDR2 YFSETQ. The CDR3 is 13 amino acids. V gave up 6 bases and J gave up 3 bases, with 10 bases separating them. The CDR3 sequence: CASTQGDYNEQFF. CDR3 nucleotides: TGCGCCAGCACCCAGGGAGACTACAATGAGCAGTTCTTC.

In its sample, this clonotype was seen many times. The chain uses TRBV7-9 and TRBJ2-3; D unresolved. CDR1 is SEHNR, CDR2 FQNEAQ, per germline (reference sequence). The CDR3 contains 13 residues. V was pared by 7 bases and J by 2 bases, with 10 bases between. CDR3 region: CASIPVYTDTQYF. The CDR3 coding sequence is TGTGCCAGCATCCCGGTCTACACAGATACGCAGTATTTT.

This clonotype appeared many times. The CDR3 DNA reads TGTGCCAGCACCACCCCCAGGGGCCGCGAAGAGACCCAGTACTTC. Translated: CASTTPRGREETQYF. J is TRBJ2-5 and V is TRBV7-8; D might be TRBD1 (6 bases). V dropped 7 bases and J dropped 3 bases, with 18 bases sitting between them. This CDR3 has 15 residues. The germline V gene has CDR1 SGHVS and CDR2 FQNEAQ.

Only a few counts were recorded for this clonotype. This CDR3 is CASAQGKNYGYTF. In nucleotides, the CDR3 is TGTGCCAGCGCTCAGGGGAAGAACTATGGCTACACCTTC. J is TRBJ1-2 and V is TRBV6-2 or TRBV6-3; tentatively, D is TRBD1 (6 bases). V gave up 8 bases and J gave up 2 bases, with 12 bases separating them. This CDR3 is built from 13 residues. Germline loops: CDR1 MNHEY, CDR2 SVGEGT.

This clonotype was observed at least ten times. The chain is built from TRBV12-3 or TRBV12-4 and TRBJ1-1; D possibly corresponds to TRBD1 (5 bases). Between the trimmed V and J ends, which lost 6 bases and 7 bases, there was a span of 12 bases. There are 12 residues in the CDR3. The CDR3 reads CASSPTTVEAFF. In nucleotides, the CDR3 is TGTGCCAGCAGCCCCACGACAGTTGAAGCTTTCTTT.

Ten or more counts support this clonotype. This rearrangement joins TRBV12-5 to TRBJ2-7; maybe TRBD2 (5 bases). The V and J ends lost 8 bases and 5 bases respectively, with 19 bases between them. Germline CDR1 LGHNT, CDR2 FRNRAP. This CDR3 is 14 amino acids long. CDR3 in DNA: TGTGCTAGTACCCCTACGGGGATCGAGGACGAGCAGTACTTC. Its translation: CASTPTGIEDEQYF.

A note on this clonotype: One end of the junction does not line up with germline, which may come from a read error. The V and J genes are TRBV30 and TRBJ2-5; D is unresolved. There are 15 residues in the CDR3. CDR1 is GTSNPN, CDR2 SVGIG, per germline (reference sequence). CDR3 in DNA: TGTGCCTGGAGTGGACGTCAAACGGCGAGCGAGACCCGGTACTTC. It translates to CAWSGRQTASETRYF.

A few counts support this clonotype. A single base separates this from a much larger clone, so it may be a read error. The genes are TRBV6-5 and TRBJ1-6; perhaps TRBD1 as D (6 bases). The CDR3 consists of 13 residues. Germline CDR1 reads MNHEY; CDR2 reads SVGAGI. Written as DNA, the CDR3 is TGTGCCGGCAGTTTAGACAGGCGTTCACCCCTCCACTTT. This gives the protein CAGSLDRRSPLHF.

The J gene is TRBJ1-4, the V gene TRBV28; D not resolved. From germline, CDR1 is MDHEN and CDR2 SYDVKM. The CDR3 is 14 residues long. Between the trimmed V and J ends, which lost 7 bases and 9 bases, there was a span of 18 bases. The CDR3 sequence is CASNREDMAKKLFF. The CDR3 bases are TGTGCCAGCAACCGGGAGGATATGGCGAAAAAACTGTTTTTT.

The sample holds many counts of this clonotype. The chain recombines TRBV20-1 with TRBJ1-2; unclear D gene. The germline V gene has CDR1 DFQATT and CDR2 SNEGSKA (reference sequence). The CDR3 contains 14 residues. Between the trimmed V and J ends, which lost 0 bases and 4 bases, there was a span of 12 bases. CDR3 DNA: TGCAGTGCTAGAGATGTCAGTACTACCTATGGCTACACCTTC. Translating gives CSARDVSTTYGYTF.

The chain uses TRBV7-3 and TRBJ2-1; 9 positions match TRBD2. Unmatched junction bases numbered 6, after V lost 1 base and J lost 8 bases. Germline V lookup: CDR1 SGHTA, CDR2 FQGTGA. This CDR3 comprises 15 residues. The CDR3 loop reads CASSLIRGGVDEQFF. CDR3 in DNA: TGTGCCAGCAGCTTAATACGCGGGGGGGTCGATGAGCAGTTCTTC.

This chain joins TRBV6-5 and TRBJ2-1; TRBD2 is a possible D gene (5 bases). The germline CDR1 and CDR2 sequences are MNHEY and SVGAGI. This CDR3 region has 16 residues. The V end lost 2 bases, the J end lost 0 bases, and 11 bases lay between the germline ends. The CDR3 is CASSYDPGSSYNEQFF. The CDR3 bases are TGTGCCAGCAGTTACGATCCGGGGAGCTCCTACAATGAGCAGTTCTTC.

This clonotype was counted many times. This chain connects TRBV28 to TRBJ2-7; no reliable D call. The CDR3 runs 14 residues. Trimming stripped 3 bases from V and 0 bases from J, with 9 bases between. Germline CDR1 is MDHEN and CDR2 is SYDVKM. CDR3 residues: CASSFQLFSYEQYF. The CDR3 DNA follows: TGTGCCAGCAGTTTCCAGCTTTTCTCCTACGAGCAGTACTTC. The whole variable domain, filled in from reference TRBV28 and TRBJ2-7, reads DVKVTQSSRYLVKRTGEKVFLECVQDMDHENMFWYRQDPGLGLRLIYFSYDVKMKEKGDIPEGYSVSREKKERFSLILESASTNQTSMYLCASSFQLFSYEQYFGPGTRLTVT.